Below are 18 T cell receptor beta chains sequenced from a single sample in a study of early T cells in non-severe SARS-CoV-2 infection. TCRdb called the 5' RACE reads again in MiXCR, with one record for every CDR3 protein. The sample includes 50,000 to 65,000 distinct CDR3 sequences, around 11% of them seen just once. Sequenced material: whole blood, taken at baseline. These receptors were obtained from an adult who was a healthcare worker with PCR-confirmed SARS-CoV-2 infection or an uninfected control (not recorded which).

A few counts support this clonotype. This chain links TRBV2 with TRBJ2-2; TRBD2 matches at 9 bases. The CDR3 spans 14 residues. J lost 6 bases, V lost 7 bases, and 6 bases had no gene match. Germline V CDR1 and CDR2: SNHLY, FYNNEI. As DNA, the CDR3 is TGTGCCAGCAAAAGCGGGGGGCCCGCCGGGGAGCTGTTTTTT. Encoded protein: CASKSGGPAGELFF. The full variable domain, completed using reference TRBV2 and TRBJ2-2, is EPEVTQTPSHQVTQMGQEVILRCVPISNHLYFYWYRQILGQKVEFLVSFYNNEISEKSEIFDDQFSVERPDGSNFTLKIRSTKLEDSAMYFCASKSGGPAGELFFGEGSRLTVL.

This rearrangement joins TRBV11-2 to TRBJ2-7, with D perhaps matching TRBD2 (6 bases). The CDR3 has 14 amino acids. Germline loops: CDR1 SGHAT, CDR2 FQNNGV. Trimming pared 1 base from V and 11 bases from J, leaving 18 bases between. CDR3 coding DNA: TGTGCCAGCAGCTTAGCACCTGGCCTCGGAGGGGAGTACTTC. It translates to CASSLAPGLGGEYF.

This clonotype was picked up many times. The genes are TRBV18 and TRBJ2-5; TRBD2 matches 12 bases. The length of the CDR3 is 19 residues. In germline, CDR1 is KGHSH, CDR2 LQKENI. V shed 3 bases, J shed 2 bases, and the junction held 13 bases outside the gene matches. The DNA for the CDR3 is TGTGCCAGCTCACCGATCCCTAGCGGGGGGGCCGATCCGCAAGAGACCCAGTACTTC. Protein: CASSPIPSGGADPQETQYF.

This clonotype showed up many times. This chain uses TRBV7-2 with TRBJ2-3; the D gene is possibly TRBD1 (6 bases). This CDR3 spans 16 amino acids. The ends were cut back, 5 bases at V and 2 bases at J, with 17 bases in the middle. CDR1 SGHTA and CDR2 FQGNSA come from the germline V gene. CDR3 loop: CASSLYPGHHTDTQYF. CDR3 in DNA: TGTGCCAGCAGCCTCTACCCGGGACACCACACAGATACGCAGTATTTT.

There are many counts of this clonotype. This sequence joins TRBV20-1 and TRBJ1-2; D uncertain. Germline CDR1 reads DFQATT; CDR2 reads SNEGSKA (reference sequence). V was trimmed by 6 bases and J by 3 bases, leaving 14 bases between them. The CDR3 covers 13 residues. CDR3: CSAAFGEDYGYTF. CDR3 DNA: TGCAGTGCAGCCTTTGGGGAGGACTATGGCTACACCTTC.

This clonotype was picked up many times. V usage is TRBV7-8 and J usage is TRBJ2-1; TRBD2 agrees at 12 bases. The germline V gene encodes CDR1 SGHVS and CDR2 FQNEAQ. The J segment lost 5 bases and the V segment lost 5 bases, leaving 13 bases of the junction unmatched. The CDR3 loop spans 18 amino acids. The CDR3: CASSLAGLAGGPDNEQFF. The CDR3 nucleotides are TGTGCCAGCAGCCTCGCCGGGCTAGCGGGGGGGCCTGACAATGAGCAGTTCTTC.

This chain links TRBV10-1 with TRBJ2-1, with D maybe TRBD1 (6 bases). The CDR3 spans 16 residues. V lost 3 bases and J 9 bases, leaving 21 bases between the germline ends. CDR1 WNHNN and CDR2 SYGVQD come from the germline V gene (reference sequence). Here the CDR3 reads CASSENGPHRVTEQFF. The CDR3 nucleotides are TGCGCCAGCAGTGAAAACGGGCCCCACAGGGTCACTGAGCAGTTCTTC.

The CDR3 sequence: CASGKRGSYEQYF. CDR3 in DNA: TGTGCCAGCGGCAAGCGGGGGTCCTACGAGCAGTACTTC. The V call is TRBV2, the J call TRBJ2-7, with 8 bases matching TRBD2. J gave up 1 base and V 8 bases, and 4 bases lay outside the gene matches. Germline V CDR1 and CDR2: SNHLY, FYNNEI. The CDR3 extends over 13 amino acids.

This clonotype was counted only a few times. The V and J genes are TRBV18 and TRBJ2-5; unclear D gene. Germline assignment: CDR1 KGHSH and CDR2 LQKENI. This CDR3 is 15 amino acids long. Deletions cut 0 bases from V and 1 base from J, with 9 bases between. The CDR3 region has the DNA TGTGCCAGCTCACCACCAGGGCGGAGCCAAGAGACCCAGTACTTC. Protein: CASSPPGRSQETQYF.

This clonotype has just a few counts. The rearrangement uses TRBV6-1 and TRBJ1-1; D is unclear. V was shortened by 4 bases and J by 3 bases, with 9 bases between the two germline ends. This CDR3 is 13 amino acids long. Germline CDR1 is MNHNS and CDR2 is SASEGT. CDR3 sequence reads: CASSADPDTEAFF. The CDR3 DNA follows: TGTGCCAGCAGTGCCGACCCAGACACTGAAGCTTTCTTT.

The chain carries TRBV7-9 and TRBJ1-1, with D possibly being TRBD1 (6 bases). The CDR3 runs to 13 residues. The germline CDR1 and CDR2 sequences are SEHNR and FQNEAQ (reference sequence). The V end was cut by 3 bases, the J end by 3 bases, with 8 bases between. CDR3 DNA sequence: TGTGCCAGCAGCTTTAACAGGGACACTGAAGCTTTCTTT. Translation: CASSFNRDTEAFF.

V usage is TRBV27 and J usage is TRBJ1-2, with unresolved D. Germline CDR1 reads MNHEY; CDR2 reads SMNVEV (reference sequence). The CDR3 is made up of 14 amino acids. The V and J ends lost 6 bases and 4 bases respectively, with 15 bases between them. The CDR3 nucleotides read TGTGCCAGCAGCTCCCTCTTCGGAAGCTATGGCTACACCTTC. As protein: CASSSLFGSYGYTF.

The rearrangement uses TRBV12-3 or TRBV12-4 and TRBJ2-4; D is uncertain. Trimming stripped 2 bases from V and 1 base from J, with 6 bases between. This CDR3 has 14 amino acids. The CDR3 region has the DNA TGTGCCAGCAGTTTAACGGGCGCCAAAAACATTCAGTACTTC. Its protein product is CASSLTGAKNIQYF.

This clonotype has ten or more counts. The J gene is TRBJ1-4, the V gene TRBV4-3; TRBD1 is a possible D gene (6 bases). CDR1 and CDR2 (germline): LGHNA, YSLEER. The V end was cut by 4 bases, the J end by 0 bases, with 21 bases between. The CDR3 contains 19 residues. The CDR3 protein is CASSPRFLGQPATNEKLFF. The CDR3 coding sequence is TGCGCCAGCAGCCCCCGTTTTCTCGGACAGCCAGCAACTAATGAAAAACTGTTTTTT.

The CDR3, as DNA: TGTGCCAGCATGTGGGGGAATGAGCAGTTCTTC. This sequence encodes CASMWGNEQFF. V is TRBV6-5 and J is TRBJ2-1, with D perhaps given as TRBD1 or TRBD2 (5 bases each). The CDR3 loop spans 11 amino acids. Trimming removed 7 bases at V and 7 bases at J, with 8 bases between. The germline V gene has CDR1 MNHEY and CDR2 SVGAGI.

This clonotype was counted between two and nine times. The chain couples TRBV4-3 to TRBJ2-7, with no clear D. CDR3 length: 14 amino acids. V was cut by 4 bases and J by 2 bases, with 12 bases left in between. Germline CDR1 is LGHNA and CDR2 is YSLEER. The CDR3 region is CASSRVVKTYEQYF. DNA of the CDR3: TGCGCCAGCAGCCGGGTGGTCAAAACCTACGAGCAGTACTTC.

The gene calls are TRBV6-5 and TRBJ2-5, with D uncertain. The CDR3 has 15 amino acids. Germline-derived CDR1 and CDR2 are MNHEY and SVGAGI. Trimming pared 7 bases from V and 2 bases from J, leaving 17 bases between. The CDR3 protein is CASKEKDLRQETQYF. For the CDR3, the DNA is TGTGCCAGCAAGGAGAAAGACCTAAGACAAGAGACCCAGTACTTC.

V gene TRBV27 combines with J gene TRBJ1-5; D perhaps matches TRBD1 (5 bases). The V and J ends lost 3 bases and 9 bases respectively, with 24 bases between them. This CDR3 region has 17 residues. CDR1 and CDR2 from the germline V gene are MNHEY and SMNVEV (reference sequence). CDR3 protein: CASSFMRGDSQIGPQHF. The CDR3 DNA sequence: TGTGCCAGCAGTTTCATGCGCGGTGACAGTCAGATTGGGCCCCAGCATTTT.